Each of the 2 T cell receptor beta chains below was sequenced from the same sample in a study of OX40 agonist ivuxolimab in advanced cancers. Receptors were amplified or captured by the immunoSEQ multiplex PCR assay. The source is immuneACCESS, and TCRdb retained only in-frame sequences with V and J called. Part of the clones is not carried over; for the studies checked, unresolved V genes explain less than half of this, and the remainder is unexplained. This sample comprises approximately 37,000 clones, about nine tenths of them detected only once. The ten largest clonotypes hold around 33% of the sample. The input for sequencing was CD4+ or CD8+ T cells sorted from blood, taken in a trial of the OX40 agonist ivuxolimab. These receptors came from an adult with an advanced solid tumor such as melanoma, head and neck, liver or kidney cancer.

The chain uses TRBV10-3 and TRBJ2-3; D is ambiguous. In germline, CDR1 is ENHRY, CDR2 SYGVKD. The V end was cut by 5 bases, the J end by 0 bases, with 3 bases between. This CDR3 region has 12 residues. The CDR3 protein is CAISSSTDTQYF. CDR3 DNA sequence: TGTGCCATCAGTTCTAGCACAGATACGCAGTATTTT.

V gene TRBV5-4 combines with J gene TRBJ1-2; 8 nucleotides line up with TRBD1. Trimming cost V 5 bases and J 4 bases; bases outside gene matches: 4. Per germline, CDR1 SGHNT and CDR2 YYREEE (reference sequence). The CDR3 length is 13 residues. CDR3 sequence: CASRRDRSYGYTF. For the CDR3, the DNA is TGTGCCAGCAGGCGGGACAGGAGCTATGGCTACACCTTC.